What follows are 20 T cell receptor beta chains derived from one specimen sequenced in a study of blood T cell repertoires in COVID-19. This table comes from immunoSEQ multiplex PCR, and its TCRdb copy is limited to in-frame clones, with some not included. The data show about 48,000 clones, with approximately 86% seen just once and 2.5% to 3% held by the top ten. The sample was peripheral blood. Source of these receptors: an elderly woman with acute or convalescent COVID-19.

The chain joins TRBV12-3 or TRBV12-4 to TRBJ1-2, with 8 bases that match TRBD1. V lost 6 bases and J lost 7; bases outside the gene matches: 4. This CDR3 has 12 amino acids. The CDR3 region has the DNA TGTGCCAGCAGAGCTACAGGGGGTGGCTACACCTTC. Protein: CASRATGGGYTF.

This chain joins TRBV10-3 and TRBJ2-1; 10 bases line up with TRBD2. CDR3 size: 13 residues. Germline trimming cut 10 bases from V and 5 bases from J; bases unmatched to any gene: 5. CDR1 and CDR2 from the germline V gene are ENHRY and SYGVKD. The CDR3 sequence: CATFSGGDNEQFF. In nucleotides, the CDR3 is TGTGCCACTTTCAGCGGGGGGGACAATGAGCAGTTCTTC.

V and J are TRBV10-1 and TRBJ2-7; maybe TRBD2 (6 bases). This CDR3 contains 14 residues. V lost 0 bases and J 12 bases, leaving 18 bases between the germline ends. CDR1 and CDR2 from the germline V gene are WNHNN and SYGVQD (reference sequence). The CDR3 DNA follows: TGCGCCAGCAGTGAGTCGGATTTGCGGGGTGATGCGTACTTC. This translates into CASSESDLRGDAYF.

Only one count was recorded for this clone. The chain joins TRBV6-5 to TRBJ1-5, with 8 nucleotides matching TRBD1. CDR3 length: 13 amino acids. Per the germline V gene, CDR1 is MNHEY and CDR2 is SVGAGI. V shed 5 bases and J 4 bases; nucleotides not matched to a gene: 1. The CDR3 protein is CASSRDRNQPQHF. The CDR3 DNA reads TGTGCCAGCAGTCGGGACAGGAATCAGCCCCAGCATTTT.

This clone appeared a few times. This rearrangement joins TRBV5-8 to TRBJ2-1; the match to TRBD2 covers 10 bases. Germline CDR1 SGHTS, CDR2 YDEGEE. The CDR3 has 15 residues. Trimming took 3 bases from V and 3 from J; bases not matched to a gene: 3. DNA for the CDR3: TGTGCCAGCAGCTCCGGGACTAGCGTCTACAATGAGCAGTTCTTC. Its translation: CASSSGTSVYNEQFF.

CDR3 coding DNA: TGCAGCGCCGGGACAGGGGATCTAGATCAGCCCCAGCATTTT. Protein sequence: CSAGTGDLDQPQHF. The J gene is TRBJ1-5, the V gene TRBV29-1; 10 nucleotides agree with TRBD1. In germline, CDR1 is SQVTM, CDR2 ANQGSEA. The ends lost 7 bases at V and 5 bases at J; junction bases unmatched: 8. The CDR3 is made up of 14 amino acids.

This chain connects TRBV5-8 to TRBJ1-5; D is unclear. Germline V gene data show CDR1 as SGHTS and CDR2 as YDEGEE. CDR3 length: 14 amino acids. The ends were cut back, 2 bases at V and 9 bases at J, with 15 bases in the middle. The CDR3 spells CASSFEGRAGPQHF. The CDR3 DNA follows: TGTGCCAGCAGCTTCGAGGGCCGTGCAGGGCCCCAGCATTTT.

The rearrangement links TRBV7-2 to TRBJ2-7; D might be TRBD1 (5 bases). Trimming took off 2 bases at V and 0 bases at J, with 8 bases between the two ends. The CDR3 is 14 amino acids. Per germline, CDR1 SGHTA and CDR2 FQGNSA. CDR3 in amino acids: CASSLMDTSYEQYF. The DNA for the CDR3 is TGTGCCAGCAGCTTAATGGACACCTCCTACGAGCAGTACTTC.

Sample share makes this clone medium-sized. The CDR3: CASSYTGGTEAFF. CDR3 nucleotide sequence: TGTGCCAGCAGTTATACAGGCGGAACTGAAGCTTTCTTT. This chain joins TRBV27 and TRBJ1-1, with D tentatively TRBD1 (5 bases). Trimming took 4 bases from V and 5 from J, leaving 11 bases between them. CDR1 MNHEY and CDR2 SMNVEV come from the germline V gene (reference sequence). The CDR3 has 13 residues.

The V call is TRBV18, the J call TRBJ2-5; a weak D match, TRBD2 (5 bases). Germline CDR1 and CDR2: KGHSH and LQKENI. The CDR3 totals 13 residues. The V end was cut by 6 bases, the J end by 3 bases, with 11 bases between. CDR3 residues: CASSMGSEETQYF. CDR3 coding DNA: TGTGCCAGCTCCATGGGGAGCGAAGAGACCCAGTACTTC.

CDR3 nucleotide sequence: TGCGCCAGCAGCCAAGAGAGGCAGCGGAACACTGAAGCTTTCTTT. Protein sequence: CASSQERQRNTEAFF. The chain recombines TRBV4-1 with TRBJ1-1; D unclear. Germline CDR1 reads MGHRA; CDR2 reads YSYEKL. CDR3 length: 15 residues. The V gene lost 0 bases and the J gene lost 1 base, with 9 bases spanning the gap.

The chain couples TRBV9 to TRBJ2-1; D perhaps matches TRBD2 (5 bases). Germline lookup yields CDR1 SGDLS and CDR2 YYNGEE. Trimming pared 4 bases from V and 4 bases from J, leaving 18 bases between. This CDR3 is 16 amino acids long. The DNA of the CDR3 is TGTGCCAGCAGCCTTTCCCGTAACAGCGGTTACAATGAGCAGTTCTTC. It encodes CASSLSRNSGYNEQFF.

This chain uses TRBV21-1 with TRBJ2-3; TRBD2 was called by the table and not checked on the DNA. TRBV21-1 is classified as a pseudogene. This CDR3 has 16 residues. CDR3 in amino acids: CASSKVSGGLTDTQYF. The CDR3 DNA is TGTGCCAGCAGCAAAGTTTCGGGGGGGCTAACAGATACGCAGTATTTT.

The rearrangement links TRBV18 to TRBJ1-1; D remains ambiguous. Trimming cost V 2 bases and J 5 bases, with 9 bases left between them. The CDR3 has 13 amino acids. CDR1 and CDR2 (germline): KGHSH, LQKENI. The CDR3 region is CASSPRRETEAFF. CDR3 nucleotides: TGTGCCAGCTCACCAAGAAGAGAAACTGAAGCTTTCTTT.

V is TRBV12-3 or TRBV12-4 and J is TRBJ1-2; D not certain. V lost 6 bases to trimming and J lost 3 bases, with 11 bases between them. The CDR3 runs 13 residues. This CDR3 reads CASSPGRYYGYTF. The CDR3 DNA sequence: TGTGCCAGCAGCCCCGGCAGGTACTATGGCTACACCTTC.

Comments on this clone: The junction shows a germline mismatch at one end, possibly a read error. The chain has TRBV6-6 and TRBJ1-2; unclear D gene. CDR1 and CDR2 from the germline V gene are MNHNY and SVGAGI (reference sequence). The CDR3 has 12 amino acids. CDR3 in amino acids: CASSYGEGEVAF. The CDR3 DNA reads TGTGCCAGCAGTTACGGGGAGGGCGAGGTAGCCTTC.

This chain uses TRBV10-3 with TRBJ2-5; perhaps TRBD2 as D (5 bases). The V end lost 7 bases, the J end lost 1 base, and 7 bases lay between the germline ends. The CDR3 is made up of 12 amino acids. CDR1 and CDR2 from the germline V gene are ENHRY and SYGVKD. For the CDR3, the DNA is TGTGCCATCACGGGATTCCAAGAGACCCAGTACTTC. Its protein product is CAITGFQETQYF.

This clone was seen just once. The chain uses TRBV7-9 and TRBJ2-3; TRBD1 might be the D (7 bases). V gave up 7 bases and J gave up 7 bases, with 21 bases separating them. Germline CDR1 is SEHNR and CDR2 is FQNEAQ (reference sequence). CDR3 size: 15 residues. The DNA of the CDR3 is TGTGCCAGCACCCCTCGTGGAGGGGGCACGAATACGCAGTATTTT. It codes for CASTPRGGGTNTQYF.

The rearrangement links TRBV6-5 to TRBJ1-2; a possible D gene is TRBD1 (6 bases). The germline gives CDR1 MNHEY, CDR2 SVGAGI. This CDR3 comprises 15 residues. V lost 5 bases, J lost 0 bases, and 13 bases lay in between. Here the CDR3 DNA reads TGTGCCAGCAGTAAGACAGGAGCTACTAACTATGGCTACACCTTC. This encodes CASSKTGATNYGYTF.

The chain uses TRBV19 and TRBJ2-7; D possibly corresponds to TRBD1 (6 bases). Germline loops: CDR1 LNHDA, CDR2 SQIVND (reference sequence). Trimming cost V 0 bases and J 6 bases, with 9 bases left between them. The CDR3 length is 13 residues. The CDR3 is CASSIDRRGEQYF. CDR3 sequence (DNA): TGTGCCAGTAGTATAGATCGCAGGGGCGAGCAGTACTTC. Drawing the rest from reference TRBV19 and TRBJ2-7, the complete variable domain is DGGITQSPKYLFRKEGQNVTLSCEQNLNHDAMYWYRQDPGQGLRLIYYSQIVNDFQKGDIAEGYSVSREKKESFPLTVTSAQKNPTAFYLCASSIDRRGEQYFGPGTRLTVT.